The 14 T cell receptor beta chains below all came from one sample that was sequenced in a study of healthy donors' naive CD4 and CD8 T cells. Each TCR library used 450 to 600 ng of total RNA and a linear amplification protocol. TCRdb reprocessed the reads via MiXCR and lists one record per CDR3 protein. Altogether 150,000 to 200,000 distinct CDR3 sequences are present, over 60% being singletons, with the ten largest covering roughly 2.3%. Material for sequencing was naive CD4+ and CD8+ T cells sorted from blood, pooled from several donors. Source of these receptors: a pool of human donors in good health; the sample pools cells from several healthy donors.

The rearrangement uses TRBV11-1 and TRBJ2-5; D could derive from TRBD1 or TRBD2 (5 bases each). V was shortened by 4 bases and J by 5 bases, with 11 bases between the two germline ends. Germline V lookup: CDR1 SGHAT, CDR2 FQDESV (reference sequence). The CDR3 spans 13 residues. This chain's CDR3 is CASSYGTRETQYF. Here the CDR3 DNA reads TGTGCCAGCAGCTATGGGACGAGGGAGACCCAGTACTTC.

The V call is TRBV20-1, the J call TRBJ1-1; D is unclear. Looked up from germline, CDR1 is DFQATT and CDR2 is SNEGSKA (reference sequence). The CDR3 loop spans 13 amino acids. Trimming removed 5 bases from V and 3 bases from J, with 13 bases in between. The CDR3 DNA sequence: TGCAGTGCTTATAGGTACGGGCACACTGAAGCTTTCTTT. Residues: CSAYRYGHTEAFF.

This chain uses TRBV10-3 with TRBJ1-2, with TRBD1 identical over 7 bases. The CDR3 runs to 11 residues. V gave up 6 bases and J gave up 7 bases; unmatched junction bases: 2. Germline lookup yields CDR1 ENHRY and CDR2 SYGVKD. The DNA of the CDR3 is TGTGCCATCAGACGGGACAGTGGCTACACCTTC. Amino acids: CAIRRDSGYTF.

The chain employs TRBV29-1 and TRBJ1-1; 7 nucleotides align to TRBD1. The CDR3 covers 16 residues. Germline CDR1 is SQVTM and CDR2 is ANQGSEA. The trim removed 1 base at V and 1 base at J, leaving 9 bases unmatched. The CDR3 DNA sequence: TGCAGCGTTGAAGGACTATCTGGGACAGAGAACACTGAAGCTTTCTTT. Translation: CSVEGLSGTENTEAFF.

DNA for the CDR3: TGTGCCAGTAGTCAGGGACTAGCGGTAAATAATGAGCAGTTCTTC. Translated: CASSQGLAVNNEQFF. The gene calls are TRBV19 and TRBJ2-1, with 11 bases identical to TRBD2. Germline CDR1 is LNHDA and CDR2 is SQIVND (reference sequence). Germline trimming cut 5 bases from V and 7 bases from J; bases unmatched to any gene: 7. The CDR3 contains 15 residues.

CDR3 sequence reads: CASSQLERSSGNTIYF. The CDR3 DNA reads TGTGCCAGCTCACAACTAGAAAGGAGTTCTGGAAACACCATATATTTT. The chain joins TRBV18 to TRBJ1-3; D unclear. The CDR3 runs to 16 residues. V lost 4 bases, J lost 1 base, and 14 bases lay in between. The germline V gene encodes CDR1 KGHSH and CDR2 LQKENI.

V gene TRBV29-1 combines with J gene TRBJ2-3; a weak D match, TRBD2 (5 bases). Germline CDR1 SQVTM, CDR2 ANQGSEA. This CDR3 contains 20 residues. V shed 6 bases and J shed 6 bases, with 37 bases lying between them. The CDR3 DNA sequence: TGCAGCGTACCCCTGAAGGGAGCCTTCCCGCACCCCCAACGATCTGATACGCAGTATTTT. Amino acid sequence: CSVPLKGAFPHPQRSDTQYF.

This clonotype was picked up a small number of times. The J gene is TRBJ2-5, the V gene TRBV18; D is possibly TRBD2 (5 bases). This CDR3 is built from 13 residues. The V gene lost 1 base and the J gene lost 4 bases, with 7 bases spanning the gap. Germline V lookup: CDR1 KGHSH, CDR2 LQKENI. CDR3 nucleotide sequence: TGTGCCAGCTCACCACAGGCGGGAGAGACCCAGTACTTC. Residues: CASSPQAGETQYF.

The CDR3 protein is CAWSPSWGQGETQYF. CDR3 bases: TGTGCCTGGAGCCCATCCTGGGGTCAGGGAGAGACCCAGTACTTC. The chain employs TRBV30 and TRBJ2-5, with a weak D call TRBD1 (5 bases). The length of the CDR3 is 15 residues. From germline, CDR1 is GTSNPN and CDR2 SVGIG (reference sequence). V lost 3 bases and J lost 4, with 18 bases in between.

As DNA, the CDR3 is TGCAGCGTCCCTACCGTGGACAGGGCAAGTGAAGCTTTCTTT. This codes for CSVPTVDRASEAFF. This rearrangement joins TRBV29-1 to TRBJ1-1; TRBD1 matches 8 bases. Germline V gene sequence: CDR1 SQVTM, CDR2 ANQGSEA. V dropped 6 bases and J dropped 7; count of bases not matched to a gene: 13. CDR3 length: 14 residues.

The V and J genes are TRBV29-1 and TRBJ2-3, with D perhaps TRBD2 (5 bases). Germline values: CDR1 SQVTM, CDR2 ANQGSEA. CDR3 length: 17 residues. V lost 0 bases and J lost 1, with 17 bases in between. The CDR3 DNA follows: TGCAGCGTTGAAGATCTTCAGAGGGATTCGGGCACAGATACGCAGTATTTT. Translating gives CSVEDLQRDSGTDTQYF.

In this sample, this clonotype turned up a few times. The chain links TRBV29-1 to TRBJ1-1; possible D gene TRBD1, 5 bases. CDR3 length equals 12 residues. Germline V lookup: CDR1 SQVTM, CDR2 ANQGSEA. V dropped 4 bases and J dropped 4 bases, with 10 bases sitting between them. CDR3 sequence: CSVVGEGTEAFF. The CDR3 DNA sequence: TGCAGCGTTGTAGGGGAAGGCACTGAAGCTTTCTTT.

The V call is TRBV29-1, the J call TRBJ2-7; 9 bases agree with TRBD2. The CDR3 extends over 13 amino acids. The junction had 5 bases not matched to a gene; V was cut back by 2 bases and J by 6 bases. Germline V gene data show CDR1 as SQVTM and CDR2 as ANQGSEA. The CDR3 loop is CSVERLAVSEQYF. The CDR3 nucleotides read TGCAGCGTTGAACGACTAGCGGTGAGCGAGCAGTACTTC.

This chain uses TRBV19 with TRBJ1-1; 9 bases are a match to TRBD1. J was trimmed by 2 bases and V by 3 bases; bases with no gene match: 1. Germline lookup yields CDR1 LNHDA and CDR2 SQIVND (reference sequence). CDR3 length: 14 amino acids. The CDR3 loop is CASSMGQGNTEAFF. The CDR3 coding sequence is TGTGCCAGTAGTATGGGACAGGGAAACACTGAAGCTTTCTTT.